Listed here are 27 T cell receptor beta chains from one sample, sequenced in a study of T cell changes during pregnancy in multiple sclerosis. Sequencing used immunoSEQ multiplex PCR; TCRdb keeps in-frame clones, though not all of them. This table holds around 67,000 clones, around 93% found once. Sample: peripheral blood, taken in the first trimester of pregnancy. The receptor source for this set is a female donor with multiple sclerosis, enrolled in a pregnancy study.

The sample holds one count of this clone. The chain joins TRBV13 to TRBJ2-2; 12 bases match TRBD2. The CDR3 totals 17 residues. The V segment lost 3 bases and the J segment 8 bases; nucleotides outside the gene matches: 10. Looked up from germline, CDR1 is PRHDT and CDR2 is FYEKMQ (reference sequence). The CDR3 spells CASSFMTSGRGAGELFF. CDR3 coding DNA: TGTGCCAGCAGCTTCATGACTAGCGGGAGAGGAGCGGGGGAGCTGTTTTTT.

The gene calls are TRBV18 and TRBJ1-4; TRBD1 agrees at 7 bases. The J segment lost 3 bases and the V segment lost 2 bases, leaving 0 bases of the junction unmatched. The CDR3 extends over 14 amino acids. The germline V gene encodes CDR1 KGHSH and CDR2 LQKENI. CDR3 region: CASSPGTANEKLFF. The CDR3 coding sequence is TGTGCCAGCTCACCAGGGACAGCTAATGAAAAACTGTTTTTT. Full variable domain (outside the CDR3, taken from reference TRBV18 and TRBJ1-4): NAGVMQNPRHLVRRRGQEARLRCSPMKGHSHVYWYRQLPEEGLKFMVYLQKENIIDESGMPKERFSAEFPKEGPSILRIQQVVRGDSAAYFCASSPGTANEKLFFGSGTQLSVL.

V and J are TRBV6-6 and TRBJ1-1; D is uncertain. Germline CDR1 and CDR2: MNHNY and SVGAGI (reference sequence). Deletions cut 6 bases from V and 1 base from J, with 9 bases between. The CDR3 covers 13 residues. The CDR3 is CASSHRENTEAFF. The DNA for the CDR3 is TGTGCCAGCAGCCACCGGGAGAACACTGAAGCTTTCTTT.

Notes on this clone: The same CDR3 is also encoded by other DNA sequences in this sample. CDR3 coding DNA: TGCGCCAGCAGCCAAGGACTAGCGGGAGACGAGCAGTACTTC. This gives the protein CASSQGLAGDEQYF. The V and J genes are TRBV4-3 and TRBJ2-7, with TRBD2 matching 12 bases. Trimming at V came to 1 base and at J to 5 bases, leaving 0 bases not matched to a gene. Germline V gene sequence: CDR1 LGHNA, CDR2 YSLEER. The CDR3 covers 14 residues.

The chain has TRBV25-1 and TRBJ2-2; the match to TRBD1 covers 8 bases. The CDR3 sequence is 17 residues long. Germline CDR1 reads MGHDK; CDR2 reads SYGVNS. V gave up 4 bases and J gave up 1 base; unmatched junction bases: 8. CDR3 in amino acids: CASSGYGQGKNTGELFF. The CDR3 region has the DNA TGTGCCAGCAGTGGATATGGACAGGGAAAGAACACCGGGGAGCTGTTTTTT.

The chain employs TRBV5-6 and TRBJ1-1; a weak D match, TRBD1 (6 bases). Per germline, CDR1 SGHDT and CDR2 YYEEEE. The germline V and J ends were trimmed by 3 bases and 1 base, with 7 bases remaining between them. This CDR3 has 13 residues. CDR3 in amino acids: CASSWTENTEAFF. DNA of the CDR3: TGTGCCAGCAGCTGGACAGAGAACACTGAAGCTTTCTTT.

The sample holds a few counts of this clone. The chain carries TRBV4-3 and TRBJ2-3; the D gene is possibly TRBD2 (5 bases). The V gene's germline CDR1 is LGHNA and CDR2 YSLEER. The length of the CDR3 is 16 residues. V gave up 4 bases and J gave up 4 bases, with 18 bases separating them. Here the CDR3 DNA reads TGCGCCAGCAGCCCCATGGAAGGGAGTGGGGCAGATACGCAGTATTTT. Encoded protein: CASSPMEGSGADTQYF.

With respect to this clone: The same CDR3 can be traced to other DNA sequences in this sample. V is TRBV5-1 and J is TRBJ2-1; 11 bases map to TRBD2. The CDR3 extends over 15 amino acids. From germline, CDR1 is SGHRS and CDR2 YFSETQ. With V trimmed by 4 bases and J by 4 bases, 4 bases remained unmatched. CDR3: CASSHGTSGYNEQFF. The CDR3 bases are TGCGCCAGCAGCCATGGGACTAGCGGATACAATGAGCAGTTCTTC.

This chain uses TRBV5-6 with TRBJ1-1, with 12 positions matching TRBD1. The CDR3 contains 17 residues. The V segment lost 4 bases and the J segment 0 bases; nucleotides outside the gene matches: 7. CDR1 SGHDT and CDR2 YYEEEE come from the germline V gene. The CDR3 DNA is TGTGCCAGCAGCCCCGCCGGGACAGGGGGCCTGAACACTGAAGCTTTCTTT. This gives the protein CASSPAGTGGLNTEAFF. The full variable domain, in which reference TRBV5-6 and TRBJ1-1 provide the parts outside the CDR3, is DAGVTQSPTHLIKTRGQQVTLRCSPKSGHDTVSWYQQALGQGPQFIFQYYEEEERQRGNFPDRFSGHQFPNYSSELNVNALLLGDSALYLCASSPAGTGGLNTEAFFGQGTRLTVV.

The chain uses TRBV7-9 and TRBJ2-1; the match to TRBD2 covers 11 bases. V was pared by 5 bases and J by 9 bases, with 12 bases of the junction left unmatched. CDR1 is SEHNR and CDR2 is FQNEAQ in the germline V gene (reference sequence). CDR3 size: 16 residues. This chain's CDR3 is CASSPTLAGGFFEQFF. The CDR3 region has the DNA TGTGCCAGCAGCCCGACCCTAGCGGGAGGATTTTTTGAGCAGTTCTTC.

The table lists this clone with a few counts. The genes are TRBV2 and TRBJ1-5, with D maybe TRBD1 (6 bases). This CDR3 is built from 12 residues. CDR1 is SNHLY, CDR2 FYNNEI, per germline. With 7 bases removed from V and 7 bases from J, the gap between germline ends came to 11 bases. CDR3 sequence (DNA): TGTGCCAGCACACAGGGCGGCCAGCCCCAGCATTTT. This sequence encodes CASTQGGQPQHF. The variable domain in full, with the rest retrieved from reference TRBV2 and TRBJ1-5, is EPEVTQTPSHQVTQMGQEVILRCVPISNHLYFYWYRQILGQKVEFLVSFYNNEISEKSEIFDDQFSVERPDGSNFTLKIRSTKLEDSAMYFCASTQGGQPQHFGDGTRLSIL.

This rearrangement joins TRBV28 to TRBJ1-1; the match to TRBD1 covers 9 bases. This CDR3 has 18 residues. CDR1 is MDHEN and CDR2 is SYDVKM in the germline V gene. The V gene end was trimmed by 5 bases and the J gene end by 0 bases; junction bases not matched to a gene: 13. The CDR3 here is CASSPRDRALPLNTEAFF. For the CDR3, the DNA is TGTGCCAGCAGTCCCCGGGACAGGGCTTTACCCCTGAACACTGAAGCTTTCTTT.

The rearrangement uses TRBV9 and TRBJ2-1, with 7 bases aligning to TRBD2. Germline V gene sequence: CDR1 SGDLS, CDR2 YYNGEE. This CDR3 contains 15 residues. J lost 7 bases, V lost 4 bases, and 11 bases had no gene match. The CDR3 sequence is CASSPSSRERNEQFF. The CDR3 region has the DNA TGTGCCAGCAGCCCTAGCTCGCGGGAGAGGAATGAGCAGTTCTTC.

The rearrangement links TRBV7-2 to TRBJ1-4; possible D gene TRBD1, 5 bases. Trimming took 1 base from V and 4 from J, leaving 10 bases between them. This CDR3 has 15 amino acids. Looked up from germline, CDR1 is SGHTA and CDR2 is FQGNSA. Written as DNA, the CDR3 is TGTGCCAGCAGCTTAGACAGGACCGGTAATGAAAAACTGTTTTTT. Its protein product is CASSLDRTGNEKLFF.

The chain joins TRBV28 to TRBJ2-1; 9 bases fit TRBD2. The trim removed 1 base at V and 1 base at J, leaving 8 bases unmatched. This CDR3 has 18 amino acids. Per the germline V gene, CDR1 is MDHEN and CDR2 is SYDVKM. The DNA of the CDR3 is TGTGCCAGCAGTTTATTGACTAGCGGAGGCCTTTCCTACAATGAGCAGTTCTTC. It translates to CASSLLTSGGLSYNEQFF.

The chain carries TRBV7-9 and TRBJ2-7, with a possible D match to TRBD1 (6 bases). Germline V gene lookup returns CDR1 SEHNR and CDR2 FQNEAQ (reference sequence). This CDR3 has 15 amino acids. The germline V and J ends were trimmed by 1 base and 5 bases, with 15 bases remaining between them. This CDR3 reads CASSLGAGGGDEQYF. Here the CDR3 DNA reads TGTGCCAGCAGCTTAGGGGCTGGGGGCGGCGACGAGCAGTACTTC. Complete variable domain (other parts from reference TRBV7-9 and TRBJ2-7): DTGVSQNPRHKITKRGQNVTFRCDPISEHNRLYWYRQTLGQGPEFLTYFQNEAQLEKSRLLSDRFSAERPKGSFSTLEIQRTEQGDSAMYLCASSLGAGGGDEQYFGPGTRLTVT.

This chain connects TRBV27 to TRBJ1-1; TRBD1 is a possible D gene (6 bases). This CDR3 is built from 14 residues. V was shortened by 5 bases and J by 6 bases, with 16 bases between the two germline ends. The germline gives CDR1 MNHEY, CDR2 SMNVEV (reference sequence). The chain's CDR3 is CASSPQGTRAEAFF. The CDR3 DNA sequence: TGTGCCAGCAGTCCCCAGGGGACAAGGGCTGAAGCTTTCTTT.

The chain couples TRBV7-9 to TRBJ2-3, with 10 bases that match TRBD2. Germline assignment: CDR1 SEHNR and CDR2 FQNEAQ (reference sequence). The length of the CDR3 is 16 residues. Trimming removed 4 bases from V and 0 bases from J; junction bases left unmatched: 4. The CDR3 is CASSSISGRSTDTQYF. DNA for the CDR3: TGTGCCAGCAGCTCTATTAGCGGGAGGAGCACAGATACGCAGTATTTT. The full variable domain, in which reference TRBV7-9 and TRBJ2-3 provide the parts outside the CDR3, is DTGVSQNPRHKITKRGQNVTFRCDPISEHNRLYWYRQTLGQGPEFLTYFQNEAQLEKSRLLSDRFSAERPKGSFSTLEIQRTEQGDSAMYLCASSSISGRSTDTQYFGPGTRLTVL.

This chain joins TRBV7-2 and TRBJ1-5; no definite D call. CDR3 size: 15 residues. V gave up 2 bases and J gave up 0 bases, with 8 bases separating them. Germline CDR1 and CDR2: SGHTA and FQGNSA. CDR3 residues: CASSLLSDSNQPQHF. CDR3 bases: TGTGCCAGCAGCTTATTATCAGATAGCAATCAGCCCCAGCATTTT.

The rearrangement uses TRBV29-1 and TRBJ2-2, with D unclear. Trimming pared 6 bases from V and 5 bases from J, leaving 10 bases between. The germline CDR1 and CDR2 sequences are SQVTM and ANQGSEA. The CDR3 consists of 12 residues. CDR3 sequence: CSVGSGTGELFF. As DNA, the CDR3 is TGCAGCGTCGGGTCTGGGACCGGGGAGCTGTTTTTT.

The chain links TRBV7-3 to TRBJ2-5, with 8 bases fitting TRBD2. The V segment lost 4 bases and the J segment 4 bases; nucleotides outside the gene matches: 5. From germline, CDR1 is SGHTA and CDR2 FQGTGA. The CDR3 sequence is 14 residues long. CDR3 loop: CASSSGLAGETQYF. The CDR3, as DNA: TGTGCCAGCAGCTCCGGACTAGCTGGAGAGACCCAGTACTTC.

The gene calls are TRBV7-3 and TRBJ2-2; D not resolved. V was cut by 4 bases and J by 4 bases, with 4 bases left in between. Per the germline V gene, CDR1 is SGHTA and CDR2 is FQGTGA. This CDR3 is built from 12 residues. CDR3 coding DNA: TGTGCCAGCAGCTCGTCCACCGGGGAGCTGTTTTTT. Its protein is CASSSSTGELFF.

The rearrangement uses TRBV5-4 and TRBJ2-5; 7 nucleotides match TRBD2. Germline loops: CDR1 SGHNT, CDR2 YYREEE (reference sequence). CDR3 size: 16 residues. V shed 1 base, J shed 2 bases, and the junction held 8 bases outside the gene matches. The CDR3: CASSLRAGRSQETQYF. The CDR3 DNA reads TGTGCCAGCAGCTTGAGAGCGGGAAGGAGTCAAGAGACCCAGTACTTC.

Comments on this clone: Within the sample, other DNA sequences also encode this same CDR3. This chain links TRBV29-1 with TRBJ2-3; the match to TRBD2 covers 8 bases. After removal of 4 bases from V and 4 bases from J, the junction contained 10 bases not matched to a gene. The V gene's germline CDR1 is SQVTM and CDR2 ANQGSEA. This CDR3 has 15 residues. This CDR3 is CSVVSPGGPPDTQYF. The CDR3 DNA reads TGCAGCGTTGTCTCTCCGGGGGGGCCGCCAGATACGCAGTATTTT.

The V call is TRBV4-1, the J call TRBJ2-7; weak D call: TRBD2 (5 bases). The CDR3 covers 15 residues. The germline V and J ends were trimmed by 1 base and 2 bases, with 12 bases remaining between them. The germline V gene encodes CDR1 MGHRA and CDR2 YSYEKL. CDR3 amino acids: CASSQVASGPYEQYF. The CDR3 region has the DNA TGCGCCAGCAGCCAAGTTGCGAGCGGTCCCTACGAGCAGTACTTC.

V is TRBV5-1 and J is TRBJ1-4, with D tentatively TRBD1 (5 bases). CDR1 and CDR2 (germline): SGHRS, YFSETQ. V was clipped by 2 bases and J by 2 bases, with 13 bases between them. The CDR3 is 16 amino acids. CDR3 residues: CASSLGAVPTNEKLFF. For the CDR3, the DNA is TGCGCCAGCAGCTTAGGGGCAGTCCCCACTAATGAAAAACTGTTTTTT.

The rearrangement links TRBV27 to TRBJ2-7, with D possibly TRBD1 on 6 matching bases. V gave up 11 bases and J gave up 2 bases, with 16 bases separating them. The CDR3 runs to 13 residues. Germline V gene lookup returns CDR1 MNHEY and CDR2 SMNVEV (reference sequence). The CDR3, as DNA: TGTGCCGTCCAGGACAGCCAAGCCTACGAGCAGTACTTC. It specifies CAVQDSQAYEQYF.